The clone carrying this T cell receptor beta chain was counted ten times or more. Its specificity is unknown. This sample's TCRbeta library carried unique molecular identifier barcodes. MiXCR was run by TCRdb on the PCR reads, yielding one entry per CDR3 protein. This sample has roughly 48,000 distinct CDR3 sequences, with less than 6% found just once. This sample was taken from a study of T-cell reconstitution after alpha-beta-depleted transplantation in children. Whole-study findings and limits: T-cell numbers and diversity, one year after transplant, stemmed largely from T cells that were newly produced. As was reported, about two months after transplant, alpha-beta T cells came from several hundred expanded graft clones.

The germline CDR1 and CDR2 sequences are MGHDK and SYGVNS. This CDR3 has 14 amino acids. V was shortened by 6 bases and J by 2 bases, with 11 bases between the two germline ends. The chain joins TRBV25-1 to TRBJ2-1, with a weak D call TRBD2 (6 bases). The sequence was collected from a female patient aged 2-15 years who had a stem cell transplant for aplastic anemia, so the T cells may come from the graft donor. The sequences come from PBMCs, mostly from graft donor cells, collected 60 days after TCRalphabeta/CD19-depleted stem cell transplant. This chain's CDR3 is CASRSAGTYNEQFF. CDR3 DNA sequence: TGTGCCAGCAGATCAGCGGGCACCTACAATGAGCAGTTCTTC.